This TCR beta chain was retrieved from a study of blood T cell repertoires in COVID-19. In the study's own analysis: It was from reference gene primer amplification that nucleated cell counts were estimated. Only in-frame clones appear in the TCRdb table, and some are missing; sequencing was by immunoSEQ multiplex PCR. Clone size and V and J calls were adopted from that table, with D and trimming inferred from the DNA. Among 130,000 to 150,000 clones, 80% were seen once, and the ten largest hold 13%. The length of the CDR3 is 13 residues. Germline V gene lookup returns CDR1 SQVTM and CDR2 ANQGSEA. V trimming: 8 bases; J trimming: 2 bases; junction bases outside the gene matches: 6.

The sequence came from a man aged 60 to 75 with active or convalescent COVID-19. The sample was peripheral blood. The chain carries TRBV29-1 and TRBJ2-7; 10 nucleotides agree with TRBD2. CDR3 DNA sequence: TGCAGCTTCTCCGGGACTAGCGCCTACGAGCAGTACTTC. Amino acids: CSFSGTSAYEQYF.